A selection of T cell receptor beta chains follows, all from one sample in a study of control samples from healthy donors and cancer patients. Generated by immunoSEQ multiplex PCR, the TCRdb table keeps only in-frame clones and is missing some. The data show 190,000 or so clones, 85% to 95% seen once. The sequenced material came from blood. Source of these receptors: a young man in good health. CDR3s include the opening cysteine and the closing phenylalanine or tryptophan. A D gene is named only where the DNA matches it firmly. Size is stated for part of the rows, as once, few or many counts, or as a class when the clone is expanded.

v_call: TRBV9
j_call: TRBJ1-1
clone_size: -
d_call: TRBD1
cdr3_nt: TGTGCCAGCAGCGAGGCCGGGACAGGGGATTTGGGTGAAGCTTTCTTT
cdr3_aa: CASSEAGTGDLGEAFF

v_call: TRBV18
j_call: TRBJ1-2
clone_size: -
d_call: -
cdr3_nt: TGTGCCAGCTCATCTGGAGCTAACTATGGCTACACCTTC
cdr3_aa: CASSSGANYGYTF

v_call: TRBV18
j_call: TRBJ2-2
clone_size: -
d_call: -
cdr3_nt: TGTGCCAGCTCACCCGCGGCAGCTTACACCGGGGAGCTGTTTTTT
cdr3_aa: CASSPAAAYTGELFF

v_call: TRBV2
j_call: TRBJ2-2
clone_size: once
d_call: TRBD1
cdr3_nt: TGTGCCAGCAATCCACAGGGGGGAACCGGGGAGCTGTTTTTT
cdr3_aa: CASNPQGGTGELFF

v_call: TRBV24-1
j_call: TRBJ1-5
clone_size: -
d_call: TRBD1
cdr3_nt: TGTGCCACCAGTGATACGACAGGGAGTTCAGGCAATCAGCCCCAGCATTTT
cdr3_aa: CATSDTTGSSGNQPQHF

v_call: TRBV11-2
j_call: TRBJ1-1
clone_size: -
d_call: TRBD1
cdr3_nt: TGTGCCAGCAGCCTGACAGGGAGGACGAACACTGAAGCTTTCTTT
cdr3_aa: CASSLTGRTNTEAFF

v_call: TRBV29-1
j_call: TRBJ2-7
clone_size: once
d_call: -
cdr3_nt: TGCAGCGTTGAATGGCAGGGCAGCTACGAGCAGTACTTC
cdr3_aa: CSVEWQGSYEQYF

v_call: TRBV10-3
j_call: TRBJ2-7
clone_size: -
d_call: -
cdr3_nt: TGTGCCATCAGTGAGTGGAGTCCTCACGAGCAGTACTTC
cdr3_aa: CAISEWSPHEQYF

v_call: TRBV5-1
j_call: TRBJ2-3
clone_size: -
d_call: TRBD2
cdr3_nt: TGCGCCAGCAGCTTAAATAGCGGGGGCGCTACTAGCACAGATACGCAGTATTTT
cdr3_aa: CASSLNSGGATSTDTQYF

v_call: TRBV19
j_call: TRBJ2-3
clone_size: -
d_call: -
cdr3_nt: TGTGCCAGTAGTTTACTCCTCGGGGGCTCTAGCACAGATACGCAGTATTTT
cdr3_aa: CASSLLLGGSSTDTQYF

v_call: TRBV7-8
j_call: TRBJ1-5
clone_size: -
d_call: -
cdr3_nt: TGTGCCAGCAGCCCAGTAGGCGGGTCCCCAAATCAGCCCCAGCATTTT
cdr3_aa: CASSPVGGSPNQPQHF

v_call: TRBV5-1
j_call: TRBJ1-4
clone_size: once
d_call: -
cdr3_nt: TGCGCCAGCAGCGTAGGTGGGCCTAATGAAAAACTGTTTTTT
cdr3_aa: CASSVGGPNEKLFF

v_call: TRBV9
j_call: TRBJ1-2
clone_size: -
d_call: -
cdr3_nt: TGTGCCAGCAGCGTAGTAGAAGGGTACGAGAATGGCTACACCTTC
cdr3_aa: CASSVVEGYENGYTF

v_call: TRBV13
j_call: TRBJ1-4
clone_size: -
d_call: -
cdr3_nt: TGTGCCAGCAGCTTAACAGGGAGCGAAAAACTGTTTTTT
cdr3_aa: CASSLTGSEKLFF

v_call: TRBV4-1
j_call: TRBJ1-3
clone_size: -
d_call: TRBD1
cdr3_nt: TGCGCCAGCAGCCCGACATCACAGGGGTTCTCTGGAAACACCATATATTTT
cdr3_aa: CASSPTSQGFSGNTIYF

v_call: TRBV10-3
j_call: TRBJ1-1
clone_size: -
d_call: -
cdr3_nt: TGTGCCATCAGTGGGACGGGTGCAGACACTGAAGCTTTCTTT
cdr3_aa: CAISGTGADTEAFF

v_call: TRBV27
j_call: TRBJ1-1
clone_size: -
d_call: TRBD1
cdr3_nt: TGTGCCAGCAGTTCCGGAACGGACAGGGTAGCTTTCTTT
cdr3_aa: CASSSGTDRVAFF

v_call: TRBV15
j_call: TRBJ1-2
clone_size: -
d_call: TRBD1
cdr3_nt: TGTGCCACCAGCAGCGGACAGGGCCTTGGCTACACCTTC
cdr3_aa: CATSSGQGLGYTF

v_call: TRBV2
j_call: TRBJ2-1
clone_size: -
d_call: TRBD1
cdr3_nt: TGTGCCAGCAGAGGGACAGGGTCGTTCTCCAATGAGCAGTTCTTC
cdr3_aa: CASRGTGSFSNEQFF

v_call: TRBV9
j_call: TRBJ2-7
clone_size: few
d_call: -
cdr3_nt: TGTGCCAGCAGCGTAGGAGGGAGCTCCTACGAGCAGTACTTC
cdr3_aa: CASSVGGSSYEQYF

v_call: TRBV5-6
j_call: TRBJ2-2
clone_size: -
d_call: TRBD2
cdr3_nt: TGTGCCAGCAGCCCACGAGGAGCGGGGGGGTCCGGGGAGCTGTTTTTT
cdr3_aa: CASSPRGAGGSGELFF

v_call: TRBV11-3
j_call: TRBJ1-6
clone_size: -
d_call: -
cdr3_nt: TGTGCCAGCAGCTTGACCCCTGCGGATAATTCACCCCTCCACTTT
cdr3_aa: CASSLTPADNSPLHF

v_call: TRBV19
j_call: TRBJ2-1
clone_size: -
d_call: TRBD1
cdr3_nt: TGTGCCAGTAGCCGCGGACAGGCGATGAATGAGCAGTTCTTC
cdr3_aa: CASSRGQAMNEQFF

v_call: TRBV5-4
j_call: TRBJ2-2
clone_size: -
d_call: TRBD1
cdr3_nt: TGTGCCAGCAGCCGGACAGGGATGGGGGAGCTGTTTTTT
cdr3_aa: CASSRTGMGELFF

v_call: TRBV5-1
j_call: TRBJ2-1
clone_size: -
d_call: -
cdr3_nt: TGCGCCAGCAGCCCGACTGGACGGATCGAAATGAATGAGCAGTTCTTC
cdr3_aa: CASSPTGRIEMNEQFF

v_call: TRBV11-1
j_call: TRBJ2-7
clone_size: few
d_call: TRBD2
cdr3_nt: TGTGCCAGCAGCCTAGGACTAGCGTATTCCTACGAGCAGTACTTC
cdr3_aa: CASSLGLAYSYEQYF

v_call: TRBV9
j_call: TRBJ1-2
clone_size: -
d_call: TRBD1
cdr3_nt: TGTGCCAGCAGCCCTCAGACAGGGGGCTATGGCTACACCTTC
cdr3_aa: CASSPQTGGYGYTF

v_call: TRBV6-6
j_call: TRBJ1-1
clone_size: -
d_call: TRBD1
cdr3_nt: TGTGCCAGCAGACAAGACAGGGGTTTGTCCACTGAAGCTTTCTTT
cdr3_aa: CASRQDRGLSTEAFF

v_call: TRBV28
j_call: TRBJ1-6
clone_size: -
d_call: TRBD1
cdr3_nt: TGTGCCACTTCGGACAGGCGACGATTCAATTCACCCCTCCACTTT
cdr3_aa: CATSDRRRFNSPLHF

v_call: TRBV3-1/TRBV3-2
j_call: TRBJ2-1
clone_size: -
d_call: TRBD2
cdr3_nt: TGTGCCAGCAGCCTAGCACTAGCGGGGGGATACAATGAGCAGTTCTTC
cdr3_aa: CASSLALAGGYNEQFF

v_call: TRBV10-3
j_call: TRBJ2-3
clone_size: -
d_call: TRBD2
cdr3_nt: TGTGCCATCAGTGACCCTACTAGCGGGGGGTATGATACGCAGTATTTT
cdr3_aa: CAISDPTSGGYDTQYF

v_call: TRBV5-4
j_call: TRBJ2-3
clone_size: -
d_call: TRBD1
cdr3_nt: TGTGCCAGCAGCAATACAGGGGCCCGGGTGCAGTATTTT
cdr3_aa: CASSNTGARVQYF

v_call: TRBV19
j_call: TRBJ2-2
clone_size: -
d_call: -
cdr3_nt: TGTGCCAGTAGTATAGGCGGGACGTACCTAAACACCGGGGAGCTGTTTTTT
cdr3_aa: CASSIGGTYLNTGELFF

v_call: TRBV5-1
j_call: TRBJ2-1
clone_size: -
d_call: -
cdr3_nt: TGCGCCAGCAGCCCCCGGGCAGGGACCGCCAATGAGCAGTTCTTC
cdr3_aa: CASSPRAGTANEQFF

v_call: TRBV25-1
j_call: TRBJ2-7
clone_size: -
d_call: -
cdr3_nt: TGTGCCAGCAGCGAGGCTTCCTCCTACGAGCAGTACTTC
cdr3_aa: CASSEASSYEQYF

v_call: TRBV11-2
j_call: TRBJ2-1
clone_size: -
d_call: -
cdr3_nt: TGTGCCAGCAGTGGGGGCTCCTACAATGAGCAGTTCTTC
cdr3_aa: CASSGGSYNEQFF

v_call: TRBV6-5
j_call: TRBJ1-1
clone_size: -
d_call: -
cdr3_nt: TGTGCCAGCAGCACAGGCGGTCTTGAAGCTTTCTTT
cdr3_aa: CASSTGGLEAFF

v_call: TRBV7-2
j_call: TRBJ1-4
clone_size: few
d_call: -
cdr3_nt: TGTGCCAGCAGCTTAGCGCTACTCCTTCGGGGAAGGGAAAAACTGTTTTTT
cdr3_aa: CASSLALLLRGREKLFF

v_call: TRBV18
j_call: TRBJ1-2
clone_size: -
d_call: TRBD1
cdr3_nt: TGTGCCAGCTCACCAAGTCAGGGGGCTAGAGGCTACACCTTC
cdr3_aa: CASSPSQGARGYTF

v_call: TRBV18
j_call: TRBJ2-1
clone_size: -
d_call: -
cdr3_nt: TGTGCCAGCTCACAAGGGGCCCTAACCTACAATGAGCAGTTCTTC
cdr3_aa: CASSQGALTYNEQFF

v_call: TRBV30
j_call: TRBJ2-7
clone_size: -
d_call: -
cdr3_nt: TGTGCCTGGAGATTAACGGGACTGACCTACGAGCAGTACTTC
cdr3_aa: CAWRLTGLTYEQYF

v_call: TRBV7-3
j_call: TRBJ2-1
clone_size: -
d_call: TRBD2
cdr3_nt: TGTGCCAGCAGCGCCCCGGGGGCGGGGGGTGAGCAGTTCTTC
cdr3_aa: CASSAPGAGGEQFF

v_call: TRBV5-4
j_call: TRBJ2-1
clone_size: -
d_call: TRBD1
cdr3_nt: TGTGCCAGCAGCCGTAAGACAGGGTACAATGAGCAGTTCTTC
cdr3_aa: CASSRKTGYNEQFF

v_call: TRBV6-4
j_call: TRBJ1-4
clone_size: -
d_call: -
cdr3_nt: TGTGCCAGCAGTGACAAGACGTCAGCTGGGGAAAAACTGTTTTTT
cdr3_aa: CASSDKTSAGEKLFF

v_call: TRBV3-1/TRBV3-2
j_call: TRBJ2-7
clone_size: once
d_call: -
cdr3_nt: TGTGCCAGCAGCCAAGCCCCCATAAACGAGCAGTACTTC
cdr3_aa: CASSQAPINEQYF

v_call: TRBV19
j_call: TRBJ1-6
clone_size: -
d_call: -
cdr3_nt: TGTGCCAGTAGTCCAAAGGCCGATTCACCCCTCCACTTT
cdr3_aa: CASSPKADSPLHF

v_call: TRBV7-3
j_call: TRBJ2-2
clone_size: -
d_call: -
cdr3_nt: TGTGCCAGCAGCTTAACCGGGGAGCTGTTTTTT
cdr3_aa: CASSLTGELFF

v_call: TRBV19
j_call: TRBJ1-1
clone_size: -
d_call: -
cdr3_nt: TGTGCCAGTAGTACCTTGACAGGCCCTGAAGCTTTCTTT
cdr3_aa: CASSTLTGPEAFF

v_call: TRBV24-1
j_call: TRBJ2-3
clone_size: -
d_call: -
cdr3_nt: TGTGCCACCAGTGAGGAGGACAGGGACTACACAGATACGCAGTATTTT
cdr3_aa: CATSEEDRDYTDTQYF

v_call: TRBV27
j_call: TRBJ1-5
clone_size: -
d_call: TRBD1
cdr3_nt: TGTGCCAGCCGTCCCGACAGGGGCCTACGACAGCCCCAGCATTTT
cdr3_aa: CASRPDRGLRQPQHF

v_call: TRBV5-1
j_call: TRBJ2-3
clone_size: -
d_call: -
cdr3_nt: TGCGCCAGCAGCTTGGGAAGGAAGCCCACAGATACGCAGTATTTT
cdr3_aa: CASSLGRKPTDTQYF

v_call: TRBV9
j_call: TRBJ2-3
clone_size: -
d_call: TRBD2
cdr3_nt: TGTGCCAGCAGCGTAGCTGGGGGGGGAGGGGATACGCAGTATTTT
cdr3_aa: CASSVAGGGGDTQYF

v_call: TRBV6-1
j_call: TRBJ2-3
clone_size: -
d_call: TRBD1
cdr3_nt: TGTGCCAGCAGTGAACGTGAGGGACAGAGAAGCACAGATACGCAGTATTTT
cdr3_aa: CASSEREGQRSTDTQYF

v_call: TRBV28
j_call: TRBJ1-5
clone_size: -
d_call: -
cdr3_nt: TGTGCCAGCAGTTTAGGCATTGGGGGGGGGTCGACCCAGCATTTT
cdr3_aa: CASSLGIGGGSTQHF

v_call: TRBV2
j_call: TRBJ2-7
clone_size: -
d_call: TRBD2
cdr3_nt: TGTGCCAGCAGTTTGACTAGCGGGGCGACCTACGAGCAGTACTTC
cdr3_aa: CASSLTSGATYEQYF